This entry features one TCR beta chain sequence. Healthy Caucasian individuals made up all the donors. MiXCR, applied by TCRdb to the 5' RACE reads, yields one record per CDR3 protein. Seen here are 1.5 million to 2 million distinct CDR3 sequences, about 32% observed once, and the top ten hold about 0.25%. The data were taken from a study of identical twins. Trimming took 0 bases from V and 1 from J, leaving 9 bases between them. Per the germline V gene, CDR1 is LGHDT and CDR2 is YNNKEL (reference sequence). The length of the CDR3 is 15 residues. This sequence joins TRBV3-1 and TRBJ1-1; D ambiguous. Sequencing used cord blood. The sequence was obtained from a newborn girl in good health. CDR3 DNA sequence: TGTGCCAGCAGCCAAGATTGGTCAGGGAACACTGAAGCTTTCTTT. Protein: CASSQDWSGNTEAFF.